The TCR beta chain described here comes from a study of human T cells and chemical hapten exposure (dated by TCRdb to 2020 to 2022). Broadly, across the study: For sensitization, 2% DPC in acetone was applied to a roughly 2 cm by roughly 2 cm area of upper inner arm skin. Throughout the roughly 25-week study period, patients were also given weekly therapeutic DPC doses on the scalp. Blood samples were taken from patients before sensitization (week 0) and then at 2, 6 and about 24 weeks after DPC sensitization. The mostly female patient cohort included alopecia areata with under or over 50% scalp involvement, alopecia totalis and alopecia universalis. Libraries were pooled for sequencing, and per-sample TCR yields varied mainly because of small differences in library volumes within the pool. Peripheral blood TCR repertoire changes were tracked in vivo in alopecia patients during primary and secondary sensitization to the hapten diphenylcyclopropenone (DPC). Blood for TCR sequencing was provided by twenty-nine alopecia patients at one to four time points (pre-sensitization, 2, 6 and 24 weeks). Patch testing on the upper back used Finn chambers containing 0.01% DPC, with scoring done after 6 days according to International Contact Dermatitis Research Group standards.

Library preparation employed RACE. The listed sequencing device is NextSeq 500. During library preparation, unique molecular identifiers were attached to individual cDNA molecules so that TCRs could be counted quantitatively and reproducibly. For every blood RNA sample, sequencing covered both the TCR alpha and TCR beta chains. The paper's processing steps were these. The median number of TCRs per sample was approximately 93,000, ranging from roughly 20,000 to 690,600. The Decombinator software suite was used to annotate the V, J and CDR3 of the TCR reads. To make PS versus PT1 abundance plots, every sample was subsampled to the same number of TCRs (28,000). TCRs were defined as expanded if absent before sensitization and observed at least eight times at the 2-week time point. In TCRdb, the public reads were trimmed at Q25 with fastp and aligned with MiXCR, with productive beta chains retained. Entries are consolidated by CDR3 protein sequence, retaining the most common genes and DNA. V and J calls and clone size were set by TCRdb, not the authors. The sample table lists about 110,000 distinct CDR3 sequences, approximately 12% of them with a count of one. In total, the top ten clones hold 1.5% to 2% of the sample.

Findings and caveats that apply to the study as a whole: The number of PT1 expanded TCRs positively correlated with patch test score, significant at thresholds 8, 16 and 32 but not 4. Repeated subsampling changed both the strength of the expansion versus patch-test correlation and the threshold at which that correlation became significant. DPC sensitization did not change the number of TCRs with a frequency above 1 in 1000, and there was no evidence of changes in global repertoire structure. Because every patient had alopecia, a presumed autoimmune disease, the patients' immune response might differ from that of healthy individuals. Expanded TCRs formed significantly more large CDR3 similarity clusters than pre-sensitization or healthy control sets, consistent with antigen-driven responses.

The CDR1 and CDR2 encoded by the germline V gene are MDHEN and SYDVKM. The CDR3 holds 12 amino acids from the cysteine to the phenylalanine. Just the 36-base CDR3 DNA is kept, in frame starting at base 1. The label giving this sample's time point can be read as: pre-sensitization, week 0. The meaning of the sample's treatment or condition label: therapeutic diphenylcyclopropenone sensitization with weekly scalp DPC. At every patch-test visit, the blood draw took place before the patch test was put on. Patients were eligible if aged 18 to 70, diagnosed with alopecia and judged suitable for DPC therapy, and pregnant patients were excluded. Unfractionated whole blood was collected in Tempus Blood RNA tubes, and total RNA was extracted from that blood. A word on this clonotype: Its antigen is unknown. A junction end diverges from the germline sequence, so it may reflect a read error.

The V gene is TRBV28 and the J gene is TRBJ1-4; there is no confident call for the D gene. Material: whole blood, obtained in connection with sensitization to the hapten diphenylcyclopropenone (DPC). This receptor was identified in a woman in her 50s with alopecia areata. Some clones in this sample may be carry-over from other donors' samples. Here is the DNA: TGTGCCAGCAGCCCCGCCTCGGGCTCTAAGAGATTT. Its product reads: CASSPASGSKRF.